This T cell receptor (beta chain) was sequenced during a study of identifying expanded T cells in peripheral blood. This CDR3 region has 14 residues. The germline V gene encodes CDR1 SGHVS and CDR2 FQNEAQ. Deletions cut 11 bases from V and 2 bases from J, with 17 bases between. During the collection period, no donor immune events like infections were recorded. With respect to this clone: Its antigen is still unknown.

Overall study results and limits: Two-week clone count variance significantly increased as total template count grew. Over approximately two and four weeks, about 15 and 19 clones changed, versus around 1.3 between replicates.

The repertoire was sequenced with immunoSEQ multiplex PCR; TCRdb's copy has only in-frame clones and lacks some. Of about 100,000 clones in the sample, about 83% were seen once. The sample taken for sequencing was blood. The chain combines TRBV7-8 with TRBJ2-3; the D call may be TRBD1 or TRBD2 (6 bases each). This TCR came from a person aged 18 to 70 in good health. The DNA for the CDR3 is TGTGCCGTTGGGCCCGGGGGCAACACAGATACGCAGTATTTT. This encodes CAVGPGGNTDTQYF.